Listed here are 17 T cell receptor beta chains from one sample, sequenced in a study of Graves' ophthalmopathy and Graves' hyperthyroidism. Investigators amplified TCR beta CDR3 regions from RNA transcripts. HTBI primers were used in a first-round RT-PCR, which preceded a second-round multiplex PCR. TCRdb reanalysed the multiplex PCR reads using MiXCR and keeps one entry per CDR3 protein. The repertoire holds over a million distinct CDR3 sequences, with roughly two fifths as singletons. Sequencing was performed on peripheral blood or thyroid tissue (not recorded which). The receptors were sampled from an adult man with Graves' hyperthyroidism.

This clonotype has ten or more counts. The rearrangement links TRBV5-1 to TRBJ1-6; D gene ambiguous. From germline, CDR1 is SGHRS and CDR2 YFSETQ. The CDR3 is 13 amino acids. V lost 0 bases to trimming and J lost 7 bases, with 5 bases between them. The CDR3: CASSLGFNSPLHF. The CDR3 nucleotides are TGCGCCAGCAGCTTGGGGTTCAATTCACCCCTCCACTTT. Variable domain in full (rest from reference TRBV5-1 and TRBJ1-6): KAGVTQTPRYLIKTRGQQVTLSCSPISGHRSVSWYQQTPGQGLQFLFEYFSETQRNKGNFPGRFSGRQFSNSRSEMNVSTLELGDSALYLCASSLGFNSPLHFGNGTRLTVT.

This clonotype was observed many times. V gene TRBV15 combines with J gene TRBJ1-5, with D possibly being TRBD1 (6 bases). This CDR3 spans 17 amino acids. Germline lookup yields CDR1 LNHNV and CDR2 YYDKDF (reference sequence). The V end was cut by 0 bases, the J end by 4 bases, with 16 bases between. The CDR3 DNA sequence: TGTGCCACCAGCAGAGATGGACCAGGGGTTGGAAATCAGCCCCAGCATTTT. It translates to CATSRDGPGVGNQPQHF.

At least ten counts were recorded for this clonotype. J is TRBJ1-1 and V is TRBV6-6; 9 bases line up with TRBD1. The V gene's germline CDR1 is MNHNY and CDR2 SVGAGI (reference sequence). The CDR3 has 14 amino acids. Losses at the gene ends were 5 bases for V and 1 base for J; bases not matched to a gene: 2. DNA of the CDR3: TGTGCCAGCAGTGACAGGGGGGGGAACACTGAAGCTTTCTTT. Translation: CASSDRGGNTEAFF.

There are many counts of this clonotype. This sequence joins TRBV29-1 and TRBJ1-5; no firm D call. The V gene lost 2 bases and the J gene lost 6 bases, with 11 bases spanning the gap. CDR3 length equals 13 residues. Per the germline V gene, CDR1 is SQVTM and CDR2 is ANQGSEA. CDR3: CSVEWRAGQPQHF. The DNA of the CDR3 is TGCAGCGTTGAATGGAGGGCCGGTCAGCCCCAGCATTTT.

The chain uses TRBV29-1 and TRBJ1-4; D might be TRBD1 (6 bases). The CDR3 covers 14 residues. Germline lookup yields CDR1 SQVTM and CDR2 ANQGSEA. Trimming took off 5 bases at V and 2 bases at J, with 12 bases between the two ends. CDR3 nucleotide sequence: TGCAGCGTTTGGGGGCGCGGCACTAATGAAAAACTGTTTTTT. Protein: CSVWGRGTNEKLFF.

This clonotype was seen many times. The genes are TRBV7-2 and TRBJ1-3; D not resolved. Deletions cut 2 bases from V and 0 bases from J, with 11 bases between. From germline, CDR1 is SGHTA and CDR2 FQGNSA. This CDR3 spans 16 amino acids. The CDR3, as DNA: TGTGCCAGCAGCTTACGGCAGGCAAGCTCTGGAAACACCATATATTTT. This codes for CASSLRQASSGNTIYF.

This clonotype was seen at least ten times. The V and J genes are TRBV24-1 and TRBJ1-2; 9 nucleotides agree with TRBD1. With 4 bases clipped from V and 7 bases from J, the junction kept 6 bases outside the gene matches. Germline V gene lookup returns CDR1 KGHDR and CDR2 SFDVKD. This CDR3 has 14 amino acids. This chain's CDR3 is CATSEAGTGFGYTF. In DNA, the CDR3 is TGTGCCACCAGTGAGGCCGGGACAGGGTTTGGCTACACCTTC.

This clonotype occurred many times. The chain links TRBV7-7 to TRBJ2-5, with a tentative D call TRBD1 (6 bases). The CDR3 loop spans 12 amino acids. V shed 4 bases and J shed 5 bases, with 8 bases lying between them. Looked up from germline, CDR1 is SSHAT and CDR2 is FNYEAQ (reference sequence). DNA for the CDR3: TGTGCCAGCAGCTCCAGGGGTGAGACCCAGTACTTC. This gives the protein CASSSRGETQYF.

Ten or more counts support this clonotype. The genes are TRBV5-1 and TRBJ2-2, with D tentatively TRBD1 (6 bases). The CDR3 is 15 residues long. CDR1 SGHRS and CDR2 YFSETQ come from the germline V gene. Trimming cost V 3 bases and J 0 bases, with 9 bases left between them. This CDR3 is CASSWTDANTGELFF. CDR3 sequence (DNA): TGCGCCAGCAGCTGGACAGACGCGAACACCGGGGAGCTGTTTTTT.

Ten or more counts support this clonotype. The rearrangement joins TRBV20-1 to TRBJ1-1; a weak D match, TRBD1 (5 bases). The CDR3 extends over 14 amino acids. V was cut by 0 bases and J by 1 base, with 9 bases left in between. Germline lookup yields CDR1 DFQATT and CDR2 SNEGSKA (reference sequence). The CDR3 sequence is CSARDLQGNTEAFF. In nucleotides, the CDR3 is TGCAGTGCTAGAGATCTCCAGGGGAACACTGAAGCTTTCTTT.

This clonotype was detected ten times or more. The gene calls are TRBV19 and TRBJ1-5; possible D gene TRBD1, 5 bases. The CDR3 is 17 residues long. Deletions cut 3 bases from V and 0 bases from J, with 15 bases between. Looked up from germline, CDR1 is LNHDA and CDR2 is SQIVND (reference sequence). CDR3 residues: CASSIFGQGGSNQPQHF. In nucleotides, the CDR3 is TGTGCCAGTAGTATCTTTGGGCAGGGCGGTAGCAATCAGCCCCAGCATTTT.

Many counts were recorded for this clonotype. This chain joins TRBV15 and TRBJ2-7; D call uncertain. CDR1 and CDR2 from the germline V gene are LNHNV and YYDKDF (reference sequence). With 1 base removed from V and 4 bases from J, the gap between germline ends came to 14 bases. The length of the CDR3 is 15 residues. The CDR3 sequence: CATSRADDLGYEQYF. DNA of the CDR3: TGTGCCACCAGCAGAGCTGACGACCTCGGGTACGAGCAGTACTTC.

In DNA form, the CDR3 reads TGTGCCAGCAGCGTGGAGTGGGGTGGTTCCACCTACGAGCAGTACTTC. This codes for CASSVEWGGSTYEQYF. The rearrangement uses TRBV5-6 and TRBJ2-7; D remains unclear. Germline-derived CDR1 and CDR2 are SGHDT and YYEEEE. V lost 4 bases and J 2 bases, leaving 19 bases between the germline ends. CDR3 size: 16 residues.

This clonotype was observed a few times. A read error may be the cause here, since a much bigger clone is one base away. The rearrangement joins TRBV11-2 to TRBJ2-5; either TRBD1 or TRBD2 may supply D (5 bases each). In germline, CDR1 is SGHAT, CDR2 FQNNGV. CDR3 length: 14 amino acids. The CDR3 protein is CASSPTWGREAQYF. The CDR3 nucleotides read TGTGCCAGCAGCCCCACGTGGGGGAGAGAGGCCCAGTACTTC.

The V call is TRBV12-3 or TRBV12-4, the J call TRBJ2-2, with TRBD2 as a possible D gene (6 bases). The CDR3 has 13 amino acids. The ends were cut back, 9 bases at V and 5 bases at J, with 13 bases in the middle. The CDR3, as DNA: TGTGCCAGTTTAGTTGGGGGGACCGGGGAGCTGTTTTTT. Amino acids: CASLVGGTGELFF.

The chain employs TRBV20-1 and TRBJ2-7, with D perhaps TRBD1 (7 bases). The CDR3 is 15 residues long. With 6 bases removed from V and 2 bases from J, the gap between germline ends came to 20 bases. CDR1 and CDR2 from the germline V gene are DFQATT and SNEGSKA (reference sequence). Here the CDR3 reads CSAIKGAAGTYEQYF. Here the CDR3 DNA reads TGCAGTGCCATAAAGGGGGCGGCGGGGACCTACGAGCAGTACTTC.

For this clonotype: Sequence at one end of the junction differs from germline and may be a read error. The rearrangement uses TRBV25-1 and TRBJ1-6; 10 bases are a match to TRBD1. CDR3 size: 14 residues. The V gene's germline CDR1 is MGHDK and CDR2 SYGVNS. The CDR3 DNA sequence: TGTGTCAGCCACAGACAGGGGGCTGGTTCACCCCTCCACTTT. Its translation: CVSHRQGAGSPLHF.